The 11 T cell receptor beta chains reported below all come from one sample, sequenced in a study of shared clonotypes between healthy human individuals. Assay: immunoSEQ multiplex PCR; the TCRdb copy retains only in-frame clones and omits some. In the table there are approximately 2.3 million clones, approximately 95% of which are singletons. Sequencing was done on a sample of naive CD4+ T cells from PBMCs. As to subset: CD45RA+ positively selected. Every receptor here comes from a man aged 18 to 29 in good health. Some clones in this sample may be carry-over from other donors' samples.

This chain links TRBV5-6 with TRBJ1-2; D call uncertain. The CDR3 extends over 15 amino acids. CDR1 and CDR2 (germline): SGHDT, YYEEEE. Between the trimmed V and J ends, which lost 0 bases and 3 bases, there was a span of 12 bases. The CDR3 region has the DNA TGTGCCAGCAGCTTGGATCCCCCTAGGGACTATGGCTACACCTTC. As protein: CASSLDPPRDYGYTF.

This chain links TRBV25-1 with TRBJ1-3; no clear D gene. Trimming pared 0 bases from V and 7 bases from J, leaving 10 bases between. Germline V gene sequence: CDR1 MGHDK, CDR2 SYGVNS. CDR3 length equals 14 residues. This chain's CDR3 is CASSEYKGFNTIYF. The CDR3 coding sequence is TGTGCCAGCAGTGAATATAAGGGTTTCAACACCATATATTTT.

The table lists this clone with a few counts. Additional DNA sequences in this sample encode the identical CDR3. The chain carries TRBV29-1 and TRBJ1-1; D is ambiguous. Germline CDR1 is SQVTM and CDR2 is ANQGSEA. Trimming pared 1 base from V and 0 bases from J, leaving 6 bases between. The CDR3 sequence is 13 residues long. DNA of the CDR3: TGCAGCGTTGAAGGGAGACTGAACACTGAAGCTTTCTTT. It specifies CSVEGRLNTEAFF.

The CDR3 loop reads CASSLGRRQGPSPQHF. Written as DNA, the CDR3 is TGTGCCAGCAGCTTAGGTCGTAGACAGGGTCCATCGCCCCAGCATTTT. This chain links TRBV7-8 with TRBJ1-5; the match to TRBD1 covers 7 bases. V shed 1 base, J shed 9 bases, and the junction held 12 bases outside the gene matches. CDR1 SGHVS and CDR2 FQNEAQ come from the germline V gene. This CDR3 spans 16 amino acids. The complete variable domain, with remaining parts taken from reference TRBV7-8 and TRBJ1-5, reads GAGVSQSPRYKVAKRGQDVALRCDPISGHVSLFWYQQALGQGPEFLTYFQNEAQLDKSGLPSDRFFAERPEGSVSTLKIQRTQQEDSAVYLCASSLGRRQGPSPQHFGDGTRLSIL.

The V gene is TRBV16, the J gene TRBJ1-2, with D perhaps matching TRBD1 (6 bases). The CDR3 is 15 amino acids. CDR1 KGHSY and CDR2 FQNENV come from the germline V gene. Trimming pared 2 bases from V and 8 bases from J, leaving 18 bases between. The CDR3 is CASSQPQGSMGGYTF. The CDR3 nucleotides are TGTGCCAGCAGCCAACCACAGGGTTCGATGGGAGGCTACACCTTC. The full variable domain, its missing parts supplied by reference TRBV16 and TRBJ1-2, is GEEVAQTPKHLVRGEGQKAKLYCAPIKGHSYVFWYQQVLKNEFKFLISFQNENVFDETGMPKERFSAKCLPNSPCSLEIQATKLEDSAVYFCASSQPQGSMGGYTFGSGTRLTVV.

The chain couples TRBV19 to TRBJ2-3; 9 bases are shared with TRBD1. Trimming removed 6 bases from V and 4 bases from J; junction bases left unmatched: 11. This CDR3 comprises 16 residues. Germline-derived CDR1 and CDR2 are LNHDA and SQIVND (reference sequence). In DNA, the CDR3 is TGTGCCAGTAGACGCCCGGGACAGGGCGAGTCAGATACGCAGTATTTT. The encoded protein is CASRRPGQGESDTQYF.

The chain employs TRBV28 and TRBJ1-2, with 7 bases matching TRBD1. The CDR3 loop spans 15 amino acids. Germline V gene data show CDR1 as MDHEN and CDR2 as SYDVKM. J lost 4 bases, V lost 2 bases, and 7 bases had no gene match. CDR3 residues: CASSLQGGYGYGYTF. For the CDR3, the DNA is TGTGCCAGCAGTTTACAGGGGGGGTACGGCTATGGCTACACCTTC.

The V gene is TRBV18, the J gene TRBJ2-7, with a tentative D call TRBD2 (7 bases). V lost 0 bases and J lost 6, with 18 bases in between. CDR3 length: 16 residues. Germline CDR1 reads KGHSH; CDR2 reads LQKENI. The CDR3 spells CASSPPNRGGGLEQYF. The CDR3, as DNA: TGTGCCAGCTCACCACCGAATCGGGGCGGGGGCCTCGAGCAGTACTTC.

The chain combines TRBV5-1 with TRBJ2-1, with 7 bases matching TRBD2. V shed 1 base and J 7 bases; nucleotides not matched to a gene: 8. Germline loops: CDR1 SGHRS, CDR2 YFSETQ. The CDR3 totals 15 residues. CDR3 sequence reads: CASSLNPAGDNEQFF. The CDR3 coding sequence is TGCGCCAGCAGCTTGAATCCGGCGGGAGATAATGAGCAGTTCTTC.

This chain joins TRBV28 and TRBJ1-2; TRBD1 agrees at 8 bases. The CDR3 is 16 residues long. Germline lookup yields CDR1 MDHEN and CDR2 SYDVKM. V dropped 2 bases and J dropped 7; count of bases not matched to a gene: 12. The CDR3 coding sequence is TGTGCCAGCAGTTTACCCTCGACAGGGGCGGCCGTTGGCTACACCTTC. Residues: CASSLPSTGAAVGYTF.

V usage is TRBV7-9 and J usage is TRBJ2-7; the D gene is possibly TRBD1 (6 bases). The germline V gene has CDR1 SEHNR and CDR2 FQNEAQ (reference sequence). The CDR3 is made up of 13 amino acids. V was cut by 10 bases and J by 0 bases, with 13 bases left in between. The CDR3 protein is CAIVGANSYEQYF. Here the CDR3 DNA reads TGTGCCATAGTGGGGGCCAACTCCTACGAGCAGTACTTC.